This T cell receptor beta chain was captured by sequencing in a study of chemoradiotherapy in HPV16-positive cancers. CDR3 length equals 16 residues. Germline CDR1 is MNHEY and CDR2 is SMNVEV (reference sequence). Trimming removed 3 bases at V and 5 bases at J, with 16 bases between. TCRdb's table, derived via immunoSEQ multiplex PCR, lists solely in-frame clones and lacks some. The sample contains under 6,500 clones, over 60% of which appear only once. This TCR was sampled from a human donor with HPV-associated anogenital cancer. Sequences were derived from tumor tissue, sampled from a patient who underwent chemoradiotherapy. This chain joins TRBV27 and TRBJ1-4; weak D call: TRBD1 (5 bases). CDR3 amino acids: CASSLEGTARNEKLFF. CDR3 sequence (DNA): TGTGCCAGCAGTTTGGAGGGGACGGCCCGAAATGAAAAACTGTTTTTT.